These 12 T cell receptor beta chains were all obtained from the same sample, sequenced in a study of blood T cell repertoires in COVID-19. The data were produced by immunoSEQ multiplex PCR, yet TCRdb's version contains in-frame clones alone and is incomplete. The table shows about 350,000 clones, with roughly 86% occurring only once. The sequenced sample was PBMCs or T cells enriched from blood (not recorded which). All receptors come from a woman in her 30s who had been exposed to COVID-19.

The chain uses TRBV13 and TRBJ2-1, with 14 bases lining up with TRBD2. The CDR3 runs to 20 residues. The germline V gene encodes CDR1 PRHDT and CDR2 FYEKMQ (reference sequence). J gave up 7 bases and V 5 bases, and 19 bases lay outside the gene matches. As DNA, the CDR3 is TGTGCCAGCAGCCGCTACACCCGGACTAGCGGGAGGCACCCCGGGAATGAGCAGTTCTTC. Its protein product is CASSRYTRTSGRHPGNEQFF.

This clone was detected once. The chain has TRBV2 and TRBJ1-5; no firm D call. The CDR3 contains 14 residues. Germline assignment: CDR1 SNHLY and CDR2 FYNNEI. Deletions cut 7 bases from V and 0 bases from J, with 10 bases between. For the CDR3, the DNA is TGTGCCAGCAATCACATTTATAGCAATCAGCCCCAGCATTTT. Translation gives CASNHIYSNQPQHF.

This clone was detected only a few times. The rearrangement uses TRBV12-3 or TRBV12-4 and TRBJ1-2; TRBD1 agrees at 7 bases. This CDR3 spans 12 amino acids. V gave up 3 bases and J gave up 6 bases; unmatched junction bases: 1. CDR3: CASSFQGDGYTF. The DNA of the CDR3 is TGTGCCAGCAGTTTCCAGGGGGATGGCTACACCTTC.

This chain uses TRBV12-5 with TRBJ1-2; D is perhaps TRBD1 (5 bases). With 3 bases removed from V and 8 bases from J, the gap between germline ends came to 13 bases. The CDR3 contains 13 residues. Germline loops: CDR1 LGHNT, CDR2 FRNRAP. CDR3: CASGFPGVWGYTF. CDR3 coding DNA: TGTGCTAGTGGTTTCCCGGGGGTGTGGGGCTACACCTTC.

V and J are TRBV10-3 and TRBJ2-1; TRBD1 is a possible D gene (6 bases). Deletions cut 3 bases from V and 6 bases from J, with 18 bases between. Germline V CDR1 and CDR2: ENHRY, SYGVKD. The CDR3 extends over 16 amino acids. CDR3 amino acids: CAISDTAAGALNEQFF. Here the CDR3 DNA reads TGTGCCATCAGTGATACGGCGGCAGGGGCTCTCAATGAGCAGTTCTTC.

The V gene is TRBV4-1, the J gene TRBJ2-3, with 14 bases that match TRBD2. J lost 4 bases, V lost 4 bases, and 16 bases had no gene match. The CDR3 spans 20 residues. The germline CDR1 and CDR2 sequences are MGHRA and YSYEKL. CDR3 sequence reads: CASSPTLGLAGDGVSDTQYF. In DNA, the CDR3 is TGCGCCAGCAGCCCAACCCTGGGACTAGCGGGAGATGGGGTTTCAGATACGCAGTATTTT.

This clone showed up just once. The V gene is TRBV11-1, the J gene TRBJ2-4; 7 nucleotides line up with TRBD2. The CDR3 is 12 residues long. Germline CDR1 SGHAT, CDR2 FQDESV (reference sequence). V lost 5 bases to trimming and J lost 8 bases; unmatched junction nucleotides: 3. CDR3 in amino acids: CASSQRGDIQYF. CDR3 DNA: TGTGCCAGCAGCCAACGGGGGGACATTCAGTACTTC.

CDR3 residues: CASSLSTLGGVGYEQYF. The CDR3 DNA sequence: TGTGCCAGCAGCTTATCTACCTTAGGGGGCGTAGGATACGAGCAGTACTTC. V is TRBV7-8 and J is TRBJ2-7; 7 bases agree with TRBD1. CDR3 size: 17 residues. Looked up from germline, CDR1 is SGHVS and CDR2 is FQNEAQ. V shed 2 bases, J shed 4 bases, and the junction held 14 bases outside the gene matches.

The chain employs TRBV2 and TRBJ2-7; 7 bases fit TRBD1. There are 15 residues in the CDR3. The germline CDR1 and CDR2 sequences are SNHLY and FYNNEI. Trimming removed 4 bases from V and 0 bases from J; junction bases left unmatched: 6. In DNA, the CDR3 is TGTGCCAGCAGTGGGACGGGACAGATCTCCTACGAGCAGTACTTC. Protein: CASSGTGQISYEQYF. The full variable domain, completed using reference TRBV2 and TRBJ2-7, is EPEVTQTPSHQVTQMGQEVILRCVPISNHLYFYWYRQILGQKVEFLVSFYNNEISEKSEIFDDQFSVERPDGSNFTLKIRSTKLEDSAMYFCASSGTGQISYEQYFGPGTRLTVT.

This chain links TRBV5-1 with TRBJ1-4; maybe TRBD1 (5 bases). The germline V gene has CDR1 SGHRS and CDR2 YFSETQ. The CDR3 loop spans 13 amino acids. V shed 5 bases and J shed 4 bases, with 9 bases lying between them. The CDR3 sequence: CASSTGVNEKLFF. Written as DNA, the CDR3 is TGCGCCAGCAGTACAGGTGTTAATGAAAAACTGTTTTTT.

The rearrangement uses TRBV15 and TRBJ1-2; TRBD1 aligns across 7 bases. V was clipped by 1 base and J by 6 bases; unmatched bases: 11. The CDR3 contains 16 residues. Germline V lookup: CDR1 LNHNV, CDR2 YYDKDF (reference sequence). The CDR3 loop reads CATSRGAVTGKNGYTF. In nucleotides, the CDR3 is TGTGCCACCAGCAGAGGAGCCGTGACAGGGAAGAATGGCTACACCTTC.

This chain connects TRBV27 to TRBJ2-2; 10 bases are a match to TRBD2. The V gene end was trimmed by 6 bases and the J gene end by 4 bases; junction bases not matched to a gene: 8. CDR1 is MNHEY and CDR2 is SMNVEV in the germline V gene (reference sequence). The CDR3 totals 16 residues. Written as DNA, the CDR3 is TGTGCCAGCAGGCTTACTAGCGGGACCTCCACCGGGGAGCTGTTTTTT. It yields the protein CASRLTSGTSTGELFF.